The rows below give T cell receptor beta chains drawn from one sample of a study of blood T cell repertoires in COVID-19. The repertoire was sequenced with immunoSEQ multiplex PCR; TCRdb's copy has only in-frame clones and lacks some. In the table there are some 350,000 clones, less than 90% of which are singletons. Input material: PBMCs or T cells enriched from blood (not recorded which). These TCRs come from a woman in her thirties who had recovered from COVID-19. The CDR3 runs from the conserved cysteine through the conserved F or W. Part of the rows lack a size; the others show once, few, many or a class for expanded clones.

J gene: TRBJ1-5; clone size: .; V gene: TRBV10-3; CDR3 protein: CAISDPTGGREPQHF
J gene: TRBJ2-2; clone size: .; V gene: TRBV4-1; CDR3 protein: CASSLGPENTGELFF
J gene: TRBJ1-5; clone size: .; V gene: TRBV20-1; CDR3 protein: CSASGGSGQPQHF
J gene: TRBJ2-1; clone size: .; V gene: TRBV28; CDR3 protein: CASPPSGTGRSGGKNEQFF
J gene: TRBJ1-1; clone size: few; V gene: TRBV9; CDR3 protein: CASSGERAEAFF
J gene: TRBJ2-3; clone size: .; V gene: TRBV18; CDR3 protein: CASSPGRTDTQYF
J gene: TRBJ2-7; clone size: .; V gene: TRBV27; CDR3 protein: CASSLARASYEQYF
J gene: TRBJ1-4; clone size: .; V gene: TRBV9; CDR3 protein: CASSAQGGTNEKLFF
J gene: TRBJ1-2; clone size: .; V gene: TRBV19; CDR3 protein: CASSIGPHRVPRGGYTF
J gene: TRBJ2-5; clone size: .; V gene: TRBV4-2; CDR3 protein: CASSPKGEGGQETQYF
J gene: TRBJ2-1; clone size: .; V gene: TRBV27; CDR3 protein: CASSLRGTERTRVKGEQFF
J gene: TRBJ2-1; clone size: many; V gene: TRBV6-1; CDR3 protein: CASSEEAGGGHEQFF
J gene: TRBJ1-2; clone size: once; V gene: TRBV7-2; CDR3 protein: CASSLQGVHVTYGYTF
J gene: TRBJ1-2; clone size: .; V gene: TRBV5-1; CDR3 protein: CASSLGQGASVDGYTF
J gene: TRBJ1-1; clone size: few; V gene: TRBV12-5; CDR3 protein: CASGLVLGQGLENTEAFF
J gene: TRBJ2-5; clone size: .; V gene: TRBV6-5; CDR3 protein: CASSYRAGGRETQYF
J gene: TRBJ2-3; clone size: .; V gene: TRBV5-4; CDR3 protein: CASSVTGGGTDTQYF
J gene: TRBJ1-2; clone size: few; V gene: TRBV12-3/TRBV12-4; CDR3 protein: CASSLGEGGGYTF
J gene: TRBJ2-1; clone size: .; V gene: TRBV29-1; CDR3 protein: CSVGVRAYLEQFF
J gene: TRBJ2-1; clone size: few; V gene: TRBV6-5; CDR3 protein: CASSTENGGSAEQFF
J gene: TRBJ1-6; clone size: .; V gene: TRBV7-9; CDR3 protein: CASSFTGGDSPLHF
J gene: TRBJ1-1; clone size: .; V gene: TRBV2; CDR3 protein: CASTGGVNTEAFF
J gene: TRBJ2-7; clone size: .; V gene: TRBV14; CDR3 protein: CASSQTAVEQYF
J gene: TRBJ2-7; clone size: .; V gene: TRBV4-1; CDR3 protein: CASSQGELSYEQYF
J gene: TRBJ2-1; clone size: few; V gene: TRBV5-1; CDR3 protein: CASSPSSSATYNEQFF
J gene: TRBJ2-2; clone size: once; V gene: TRBV19; CDR3 protein: CASSTHQSPQGAGELFF
J gene: TRBJ1-5; clone size: .; V gene: TRBV18; CDR3 protein: CASSHLDRNSNQPQHF